This is a list of T cell receptor beta chains from one sample in a study of cytomegalovirus exposure and HLA in healthy donors. This table comes from immunoSEQ multiplex PCR, and its TCRdb copy is limited to in-frame clones, with some not included. The sample carries 140,000 or so clones, roughly 86% recorded once. Sequenced material: PBMCs. The source is a man aged 18 to 29 in good health and CMV-seropositive. Each CDR3 is given with its conserved first and last residue. D genes are given only for firm matches. Some rows mark clone size as missing; the rest say once, few, many or name a class of expanded clone.

d_gene,v_gene,abundance,j_gene,CDR3aa,CDR3nt
.,TRBV5-1,.,TRBJ1-1,CASSLAQVQTTEAFF,TGCGCCAGCAGCTTGGCACAGGTCCAGACCACTGAAGCTTTCTTT
TRBD1,TRBV27,.,TRBJ2-3,CASSADREGTDTQYF,TGTGCCAGCAGTGCCGACAGGGAAGGAACAGATACGCAGTATTTT
TRBD2,TRBV10-3,once,TRBJ2-5,CAIKGGSQETQYF,TGTGCCATCAAGGGCGGGAGCCAAGAGACCCAGTACTTC
TRBD2,TRBV9,.,TRBJ2-7,CASSAQGLASYEQYF,TGTGCCAGCAGCGCCCAAGGACTAGCGTCTTACGAGCAGTACTTC
TRBD1,TRBV19,.,TRBJ1-1,CASSIVDRGLLNTEAFF,TGTGCCAGTAGTATAGTTGACAGGGGACTGTTGAACACTGAAGCTTTCTTT
TRBD1,TRBV18,.,TRBJ1-5,CASSGGQAINQPQHF,TGTGCCAGCTCGGGGGGACAGGCGATCAATCAGCCCCAGCATTTT
.,TRBV7-9,.,TRBJ2-1,CASSFSDEQFF,TGTGCCAGCAGCTTTAGCGATGAGCAGTTCTTC
TRBD1,TRBV27,.,TRBJ1-5,CASSLSGQGGKQPQHF,TGTGCCAGCAGTTTATCGGGACAGGGTGGGAAACAGCCCCAGCATTTT
.,TRBV7-8,.,TRBJ1-4,CASSSRATNEKLFF,TGTGCCAGCAGCTCCCGGGCAACTAATGAAAAACTGTTTTTT
.,TRBV6-1,.,TRBJ2-7,CASRITSYEQYF,TGTGCCAGCAGAATCACTAGCTACGAGCAGTACTTC
.,TRBV4-1,.,TRBJ1-1,CASSQPGTQAFF,TGCGCCAGCAGCCAGCCCGGGACACAAGCTTTCTTT
.,TRBV29-1,.,TRBJ2-7,CSVEDYFSYEQYF,TGCAGCGTTGAAGATTACTTCTCCTACGAGCAGTACTTC
.,TRBV6-1,.,TRBJ1-1,CASSGRTDQAFF,TGTGCCAGCAGTGGTCGGACAGATCAAGCTTTCTTT
.,TRBV7-8,.,TRBJ2-6,CASSLGSELLSGANVLTF,TGTGCCAGCAGCTTAGGATCGGAGCTGTTGAGTGGGGCCAACGTCCTGACTTTC
TRBD1,TRBV30,once,TRBJ1-1,CAWHDRGGMAEAFF,TGTGCCTGGCATGACAGGGGCGGAATGGCTGAAGCTTTCTTT
.,TRBV6-1,.,TRBJ1-6,CASSEILPGNGSPLHF,TGTGCCAGCAGTGAAATCCTGCCAGGGAACGGGTCACCCCTCCACTTT
.,TRBV5-1,.,TRBJ2-3,CASSSPPDSPTDTQYF,TGCGCCAGCAGCTCACCCCCGGACAGCCCGACAGATACGCAGTATTTT
TRBD1,TRBV15,.,TRBJ1-3,CATGGDRLSGNTIYF,TGTGCCACCGGGGGGGACAGGCTCTCTGGAAACACCATATATTTT
.,TRBV15,.,TRBJ2-7,CATSRTSGESDEQYF,TGTGCCACCAGCCGTACGTCGGGGGAATCGGACGAGCAGTACTTC
.,TRBV7-2,.,TRBJ2-1,CASSALRGNEQFF,TGTGCCAGCAGCGCCCTAAGGGGGAATGAGCAGTTCTTC
.,TRBV6-6,.,TRBJ2-7,CASSYSGRETYEQYF,TGTGCCAGCAGTTACTCGGGCAGGGAAACCTACGAGCAGTACTTC
.,TRBV27,.,TRBJ1-5,CASSPSRNQPQHF,TGTGCCAGCAGCCCATCTAGAAATCAGCCCCAGCATTTT
.,TRBV5-1,.,TRBJ2-3,CASSMAGTDTQYF,TGCGCCAGCAGCATGGCGGGGACAGATACGCAGTATTTT
TRBD1,TRBV10-3,.,TRBJ2-7,CAISEWTGSEQYF,TGTGCCATCAGTGAATGGACAGGGAGCGAGCAGTACTTC
.,TRBV19,.,TRBJ1-1,CASSISPGRSTEAFF,TGTGCCAGTAGTATATCCCCAGGGCGAAGCACTGAAGCTTTCTTT
.,TRBV19,.,TRBJ2-3,CASSIGTVLSTDTQYF,TGTGCCAGTAGTATAGGGACAGTACTAAGCACAGATACGCAGTATTTT
.,TRBV19,.,TRBJ1-5,CASTTFTQGALNQPQHF,TGTGCCAGTACAACCTTCACACAAGGGGCGCTCAATCAGCCCCAGCATTTT
.,TRBV4-1,.,TRBJ2-2,CASSRAPDTYTGELFF,TGCGCCAGCAGCCGAGCACCGGACACCTACACCGGGGAGCTGTTTTTT
.,TRBV30,.,TRBJ2-7,CAWSLSGGREQYF,TGTGCCTGGAGTCTCAGTGGGGGCCGGGAGCAGTACTTC
TRBD1,TRBV28,.,TRBJ2-5,CASSSYLGTGASLALYQETQYF,TGTGCCAGCAGTTCTTATTTGGGAACAGGGGCTTCGCTTGCTCTATACCAAGAGACCCAGTACTTC
TRBD2,TRBV9,.,TRBJ2-1,CASSVEAGLGNEQFF,TGTGCCAGCAGCGTAGAAGCGGGGCTGGGGAATGAGCAGTTCTTC
.,TRBV18,.,TRBJ2-7,CASSLRDTYEQYF,TGTGCCAGCTCACTAAGGGACACCTACGAGCAGTACTTC
TRBD1,TRBV5-4,.,TRBJ2-5,CASSLADRGGETQYF,TGTGCCAGCAGCTTGGCGGACAGGGGTGGAGAGACCCAGTACTTC
.,TRBV30,.,TRBJ1-3,CASAIFSFGNTIYF,TGTGCCTCCGCGATCTTTTCATTTGGAAACACCATATATTTT
TRBD1,TRBV14,.,TRBJ1-2,CASSQDLLQGRLGGYTF,TGTGCCAGCAGCCAAGACTTACTACAGGGGAGGCTGGGAGGCTACACCTTC
.,TRBV6-6,.,TRBJ2-6,CAHRQFAGANVLTF,TGTGCCCATAGACAGTTTGCCGGGGCCAACGTCCTGACTTTC
.,TRBV4-1,.,TRBJ1-1,CASRGFLKNTEAFF,TGCGCCTCCCGAGGCTTTTTGAAGAACACTGAAGCTTTCTTT
.,TRBV7-2,.,TRBJ2-1,CASSTGQPEQFF,TGTGCCAGCAGCACAGGACAGCCCGAGCAGTTCTTC
.,TRBV6-5,once,TRBJ1-1,CASCLSDRYTEAFF,TGTGCCAGCTGTCTGTCGGACAGATACACTGAAGCTTTCTTT
.,TRBV11-2,.,TRBJ1-5,CASSPLKTENQPQHF,TGTGCCAGCAGCCCCCTAAAGACAGAGAATCAGCCCCAGCATTTT
.,TRBV6-1,.,TRBJ1-6,CASRDSNSPLHF,TGTGCCAGCAGGGACAGCAATTCACCCCTCCACTTT
.,TRBV9,once,TRBJ1-1,CASSVAGNTEAFF,TGTGCCAGCAGCGTAGCCGGGAACACTGAAGCTTTCTTT
.,TRBV5-4,.,TRBJ1-1,CASSWWASTEAFF,TGTGCCAGCAGCTGGTGGGCCTCCACTGAAGCTTTCTTT
TRBD1,TRBV5-1,.,TRBJ2-7,CASSWGQGSYEQYF,TGCGCCAGCAGCTGGGGACAGGGCTCCTACGAGCAGTACTTC